Listed here are 28 T cell receptor beta chains from one sample, sequenced in a study of coeliac disease. The assay was immunoSEQ multiplex PCR, and TCRdb's table has in-frame clones only and misses some. The sample records about 3,300 clones, roughly half being singletons. The sequencing input was intraepithelial lymphocytes from the gut. The receptors were sampled from a woman between 65 and 79 years old with celiac disease.

The rearrangement uses TRBV10-3 and TRBJ2-6, with D perhaps TRBD1 (6 bases). This CDR3 has 15 residues. Germline CDR1 and CDR2: ENHRY and SYGVKD. V shed 6 bases and J shed 0 bases, with 9 bases lying between them. The chain's CDR3 is CAIRDRYSGANVLTF. CDR3 in DNA: TGTGCCATCAGGGACAGATACTCTGGGGCCAACGTCCTGACTTTC.

This chain joins TRBV27 and TRBJ1-1, with D possibly matching TRBD1 (5 bases). CDR1 MNHEY and CDR2 SMNVEV come from the germline V gene (reference sequence). V was clipped by 3 bases and J by 5 bases, with 10 bases between them. The CDR3 is 13 residues long. CDR3 residues: CASSLGGWTEAFF. The CDR3 coding sequence is TGTGCCAGCAGTTTGGGGGGTTGGACTGAAGCTTTCTTT.

The gene calls are TRBV4-3 and TRBJ1-4, with D perhaps TRBD1 (6 bases). V was trimmed by 0 bases and J by 3 bases, leaving 17 bases between them. CDR3 length equals 18 residues. The germline CDR1 and CDR2 sequences are LGHNA and YSLEER. This chain's CDR3 is CASSQDLPGRTANEKLFF. Written as DNA, the CDR3 is TGCGCCAGCAGCCAAGATCTGCCAGGCCGGACAGCTAATGAAAAACTGTTTTTT.

This clone was observed a handful of times. V is TRBV7-9 and J is TRBJ1-1; D may be TRBD1 (5 bases). Germline-derived CDR1 and CDR2 are SEHNR and FQNEAQ (reference sequence). The CDR3 has 13 residues. Trimming removed 5 bases from V and 4 bases from J, with 11 bases in between. CDR3 amino acids: CASSGEGATEAFF. The CDR3 DNA follows: TGTGCCAGCAGCGGAGAAGGGGCCACTGAAGCTTTCTTT.

This clone was seen only once. The V and J genes are TRBV7-9 and TRBJ1-4; no clear D gene. Trimming took 0 bases from V and 0 from J, leaving 11 bases between them. The CDR3 is 17 residues long. Looked up from germline, CDR1 is SEHNR and CDR2 is FQNEAQ (reference sequence). The CDR3 is CASSLATRESTNEKLFF. CDR3 sequence (DNA): TGTGCCAGCAGCTTAGCGACCCGGGAGTCAACTAATGAAAAACTGTTTTTT.

By share, this clone ranks as large. The CDR3 DNA is TGCGCCAGCAGCCAAACGGGACAGGGTACCTACAATGAGCAGTTCTTC. Amino acid sequence: CASSQTGQGTYNEQFF. The rearrangement links TRBV4-3 to TRBJ2-1, with 9 bases matching TRBD1. V lost 2 bases to trimming and J lost 2 bases; unmatched junction nucleotides: 4. Germline V CDR1 and CDR2: LGHNA, YSLEER. The CDR3 is 16 residues long.

V usage is TRBV2 and J usage is TRBJ2-3; D gene ambiguous. CDR1 and CDR2 (germline): SNHLY, FYNNEI. Trimming shortened V by 7 bases and J by 1 base, and 6 bases separated the two germline ends. CDR3 size: 12 residues. The CDR3 region is CASTRGTDTQYF. The CDR3 DNA reads TGTGCCAGCACACGGGGCACAGATACGCAGTATTTT.

The CDR3 region is CASSFGTDTQYF. The CDR3 DNA is TGTGCCAGCAGCTTCGGCACAGATACGCAGTATTTT. This chain links TRBV7-3 with TRBJ2-3; no clear D gene. The germline gives CDR1 SGHTA, CDR2 FQGTGA. This CDR3 spans 12 amino acids. Trimming pared 3 bases from V and 1 base from J, leaving 2 bases between.

The rearrangement uses TRBV4-3 and TRBJ1-1, with 7 bases aligning to TRBD1. Germline-derived CDR1 and CDR2 are LGHNA and YSLEER. The CDR3 consists of 16 residues. The V segment lost 5 bases and the J segment 8 bases; nucleotides outside the gene matches: 17. CDR3 protein: CASSDTTVTGTGEAFF. As DNA, the CDR3 is TGCGCCAGCAGCGACACGACCGTGACAGGGACGGGGGAAGCTTTCTTT.

This clone was picked up a small number of times. This chain uses TRBV5-1 with TRBJ2-7; a possible D gene is TRBD1 (7 bases). The CDR3 length is 16 residues. Germline CDR1 SGHRS, CDR2 YFSETQ. V was clipped by 0 bases and J by 0 bases, with 13 bases between them. The CDR3 DNA reads TGCGCCAGCAGCTTGGGGTCAGGGGGGAACTCCTACGAGCAGTACTTC. It specifies CASSLGSGGNSYEQYF.

CDR3 region: CASSCLVAHNCTEAFF. CDR3 in DNA: TGTGCCAGCAGTTGTCTCGTAGCTCACAATTGCACTGAAGCTTTCTTT. J is TRBJ1-1 and V is TRBV21-1. TRBV21-1 is an annotated pseudogene. This CDR3 is 16 amino acids long.

The chain couples TRBV6-5 to TRBJ1-1; D is unclear. This CDR3 is built from 14 residues. Between the trimmed V and J ends, which lost 0 bases and 3 bases, there was a span of 8 bases. The germline V gene encodes CDR1 MNHEY and CDR2 SVGAGI. The CDR3 is CASSYSVSYTEAFF. DNA for the CDR3: TGTGCCAGCAGTTACTCGGTCAGTTACACTGAAGCTTTCTTT.

J is TRBJ2-1 and V is TRBV29-1; D is perhaps TRBD2 (6 bases). Trimming cost V 0 bases and J 6 bases, with 12 bases left between them. CDR3 size: 14 residues. The germline CDR1 and CDR2 sequences are SQVTM and ANQGSEA. This CDR3 reads CSVEDLVGGNEQFF. CDR3 nucleotide sequence: TGCAGCGTTGAAGATCTTGTGGGAGGCAATGAGCAGTTCTTC.

This chain joins TRBV27 and TRBJ1-2; 8 positions match TRBD1. The CDR3 extends over 18 amino acids. Losses at the gene ends were 4 bases for V and 0 bases for J; bases not matched to a gene: 13. CDR1 and CDR2 from the germline V gene are MNHEY and SMNVEV (reference sequence). The CDR3 protein is CASSSLRTGYSANYGYTF. For the CDR3, the DNA is TGTGCCAGCAGTTCGCTTAGGACAGGGTACTCAGCTAACTATGGCTACACCTTC.

In this sample, this clone turned up a few times. The chain has TRBV4-1 and TRBJ1-2; no clear D. Trimming cost V 7 bases and J 6 bases, with 21 bases left between them. CDR1 is MGHRA, CDR2 YSYEKL, per germline. The CDR3 is 15 residues long. The CDR3: CASNDPAGGVDGYTF. The DNA of the CDR3 is TGCGCCAGCAACGACCCGGCCGGAGGAGTAGATGGCTACACCTTC.

The chain has TRBV18 and TRBJ2-7, with D perhaps TRBD1 (6 bases). Per the germline V gene, CDR1 is KGHSH and CDR2 is LQKENI. The CDR3 loop spans 13 amino acids. Trimming pared 4 bases from V and 2 bases from J, leaving 9 bases between. CDR3: CASSRTEPYEQYF. For the CDR3, the DNA is TGTGCCAGCTCACGGACAGAGCCCTACGAGCAGTACTTC.

The chain couples TRBV6-5 to TRBJ2-2; the D gene is possibly TRBD2 (6 bases). CDR3 size: 15 residues. Trimming removed 0 bases from V and 4 bases from J, with 9 bases in between. Germline-derived CDR1 and CDR2 are MNHEY and SVGAGI. The CDR3 DNA reads TGTGCCAGCAGTTACTCGGGCGGGGTCACCGGGGAGCTGTTTTTT. Protein product: CASSYSGGVTGELFF.

The chain recombines TRBV13 with TRBJ1-2, with D uncertain. Germline CDR1 PRHDT, CDR2 FYEKMQ (reference sequence). V lost 1 base and J 0 bases, leaving 9 bases between the germline ends. The length of the CDR3 is 15 residues. CDR3 sequence (DNA): TGTGCCAGCAGCTTAGTTCCCAGTTCTAACTATGGCTACACCTTC. This translates into CASSLVPSSNYGYTF.

This clone occurred a few times. The chain recombines TRBV27 with TRBJ2-3, with 9 bases aligning to TRBD2. The CDR3 is 17 amino acids. In germline, CDR1 is MNHEY, CDR2 SMNVEV (reference sequence). The J segment lost 5 bases and the V segment lost 5 bases, leaving 14 bases of the junction unmatched. The CDR3 DNA reads TGTGCCAGCAGTGAAAAATCTCCGGGACTAGCAGTAGATACGCAGTATTTT. Residues: CASSEKSPGLAVDTQYF.

The CDR3 region is CASSLASGTEIVQYF. The CDR3, as DNA: TGTGCCAGCAGCTTGGCCTCCGGGACAGAAATAGTGCAGTACTTC. The chain uses TRBV5-5 and TRBJ2-7, with 7 bases matching TRBD1. This CDR3 contains 15 residues. CDR1 and CDR2 (germline): SGHKS, YYEKEE (reference sequence). With V trimmed by 0 bases and J by 9 bases, 12 bases remained unmatched.

V usage is TRBV30 and J usage is TRBJ2-7; TRBD2 might be the D (5 bases). Germline-derived CDR1 and CDR2 are GTSNPN and SVGIG (reference sequence). The CDR3 covers 14 residues. Trimming stripped 4 bases from V and 0 bases from J, with 13 bases between. The CDR3 here is CAWTIPGNSYEQYF. The DNA for the CDR3 is TGTGCCTGGACTATTCCCGGGAACTCCTACGAGCAGTACTTC.

V and J are TRBV11-2 and TRBJ1-5; the D gene is possibly TRBD1 (6 bases). Between the trimmed V and J ends, which lost 1 base and 3 bases, there was a span of 7 bases. CDR1 and CDR2 from the germline V gene are SGHAT and FQNNGV. The CDR3 covers 14 residues. The CDR3 is CASSLGGPNQPQHF. The CDR3 bases are TGTGCCAGCAGCTTAGGGGGGCCCAATCAGCCCCAGCATTTT.

Here the CDR3 DNA reads TGTGCCAGCAGCCCAGGGGGCAATCAGCCCCAGCATTTT. This sequence encodes CASSPGGNQPQHF. The rearrangement uses TRBV7-2 and TRBJ1-5, with D possibly matching TRBD1 (6 bases). The V end lost 5 bases, the J end lost 2 bases, and 7 bases lay between the germline ends. Germline values: CDR1 SGHTA, CDR2 FQGNSA. The CDR3 consists of 13 residues.

The chain recombines TRBV7-9 with TRBJ2-7, with D maybe TRBD1 (5 bases). Trimming removed 3 bases from V and 6 bases from J, with 15 bases in between. The CDR3 runs to 14 residues. CDR1 is SEHNR and CDR2 is FQNEAQ in the germline V gene (reference sequence). The CDR3 sequence is CASSFDQGIREQYF. The CDR3 region has the DNA TGTGCCAGCAGCTTCGACCAGGGCATACGCGAGCAGTACTTC. Supplemented by reference TRBV7-9 and TRBJ2-7, the full variable domain reads DTGVSQNPRHKITKRGQNVTFRCDPISEHNRLYWYRQTLGQGPEFLTYFQNEAQLEKSRLLSDRFSAERPKGSFSTLEIQRTEQGDSAMYLCASSFDQGIREQYFGPGTRLTVT.

This chain uses TRBV19 with TRBJ1-1; D is undetermined. The germline V gene has CDR1 LNHDA and CDR2 SQIVND (reference sequence). Trimming stripped 6 bases from V and 0 bases from J, with 11 bases between. The CDR3 is 14 residues long. CDR3: CASRYRALNTEAFF. The CDR3 DNA is TGTGCCAGTAGATATAGAGCTTTGAACACTGAAGCTTTCTTT.

This chain links TRBV7-9 with TRBJ1-1; D gene ambiguous. Deletions cut 2 bases from V and 6 bases from J, with 10 bases between. This CDR3 contains 13 residues. Germline CDR1 SEHNR, CDR2 FQNEAQ (reference sequence). The DNA for the CDR3 is TGTGCCAGCAGCTTAAACAGTCCCGCTGAAGCTTTCTTT. It yields the protein CASSLNSPAEAFF.

For the CDR3, the DNA is TGTGCCAGTAAATTAGGGGGTCTTAACGCCGGGGAGCTGTTTTTT. It specifies CASKLGGLNAGELFF. The chain recombines TRBV19 with TRBJ2-2; a weak D match, TRBD1 (6 bases). Germline V gene sequence: CDR1 LNHDA, CDR2 SQIVND (reference sequence). V was trimmed by 7 bases and J by 6 bases, leaving 18 bases between them. This CDR3 comprises 15 residues.

Only a few counts were recorded for this clone. V usage is TRBV28 and J usage is TRBJ2-5; D might be TRBD2 (5 bases). Germline-derived CDR1 and CDR2 are MDHEN and SYDVKM. The CDR3 is 15 amino acids. Trimming removed 3 bases at V and 1 base at J, with 12 bases between. The CDR3 loop is CASSFGIEGQETQYF. CDR3 in DNA: TGTGCCAGCAGTTTCGGGATCGAGGGCCAAGAGACCCAGTACTTC. Full variable domain (remainder filled in from reference TRBV28 and TRBJ2-5): DVKVTQSSRYLVKRTGEKVFLECVQDMDHENMFWYRQDPGLGLRLIYFSYDVKMKEKGDIPEGYSVSREKKERFSLILESASTNQTSMYLCASSFGIEGQETQYFGPGTRLLVL.